The 29 T cell receptor beta chains below were found in one sample sequenced in a study of PD-1 blockade in mismatch repair-deficient tumors. The data were produced by immunoSEQ multiplex PCR, yet TCRdb's version contains in-frame clones alone and is incomplete. The data show roughly 120,000 clones, with roughly 90% seen just once and about 11% held by the top ten. Specimen: peripheral blood, collected roughly 70 weeks after starting pembrolizumab. The receptors were gathered from an adult with mismatch repair-deficient cancer.

The rearrangement links TRBV7-9 to TRBJ1-2, with a possible D match to TRBD1 (6 bases). Trimming stripped 3 bases from V and 2 bases from J, with 16 bases between. There are 16 residues in the CDR3. Germline V gene data show CDR1 as SEHNR and CDR2 as FQNEAQ (reference sequence). CDR3 loop: CASSFRGDKDNYGYTF. CDR3 DNA sequence: TGTGCCAGCAGCTTTAGGGGGGACAAGGACAACTATGGCTACACCTTC.

The gene calls are TRBV7-9 and TRBJ1-2; 7 bases are shared with TRBD1. The CDR3 length is 15 residues. The J segment lost 1 base and the V segment lost 7 bases, leaving 9 bases of the junction unmatched. Germline V gene sequence: CDR1 SEHNR, CDR2 FQNEAQ (reference sequence). The CDR3 region has the DNA TGTGCCAGCACCCTCGAGGGACAGATTAACTATGGCTACACCTTC. Translated: CASTLEGQINYGYTF.

The V and J genes are TRBV4-3 and TRBJ2-7, with D unresolved. Germline V CDR1 and CDR2: LGHNA, YSLEER. The CDR3 has 9 residues. V was pared by 0 bases and J by 10 bases, with 1 base between. The chain's CDR3 is CASSQDQYF. The CDR3, as DNA: TGCGCCAGCAGCCAAGATCAGTACTTC.

This clone was detected a few times. The chain is built from TRBV4-1 and TRBJ2-7; the D gene could be TRBD1 or TRBD2 (5 bases each). Trimming stripped 2 bases from V and 2 bases from J, with 13 bases between. This CDR3 is 15 amino acids long. Germline values: CDR1 MGHRA, CDR2 YSYEKL. The CDR3 DNA reads TGCGCCAGCAGCCAATCATACGAGGGGACCTACGAGCAGTACTTC. Amino acid sequence: CASSQSYEGTYEQYF.

The V call is TRBV27, the J call TRBJ2-1; 8 positions match TRBD2. The CDR3 length is 14 residues. Trimming took 8 bases from V and 8 from J; bases not matched to a gene: 11. Looked up from germline, CDR1 is MNHEY and CDR2 is SMNVEV (reference sequence). CDR3 nucleotide sequence: TGTGCCAGCCGGGGGGGGAGGGCTTTCGATGAGCAGTTCTTC. It codes for CASRGGRAFDEQFF.

This sequence joins TRBV28 and TRBJ2-1; D is uncertain. The germline V gene has CDR1 MDHEN and CDR2 SYDVKM. The V gene lost 3 bases and the J gene lost 9 bases, with 9 bases spanning the gap. The CDR3 has 12 amino acids. The CDR3: CASSFWLAEQFF. DNA for the CDR3: TGTGCCAGCAGTTTCTGGCTGGCTGAGCAGTTCTTC.

The V call is TRBV4-2, the J call TRBJ1-1; a possible D gene is TRBD1 (5 bases). The length of the CDR3 is 17 residues. V lost 2 bases and J lost 4, with 20 bases in between. The germline V gene encodes CDR1 LGHNA and CDR2 YNFKEQ. CDR3 amino acids: CASSQLKGVPRGTEAFF. The DNA of the CDR3 is TGTGCCAGCAGCCAACTGAAGGGTGTTCCGAGGGGCACTGAAGCTTTCTTT.

The J gene is TRBJ2-2, the V gene TRBV30; 9 bases fit TRBD1. Germline V gene sequence: CDR1 GTSNPN, CDR2 SVGIG (reference sequence). This CDR3 contains 14 residues. Trimming at V came to 1 base and at J to 4 bases, leaving 1 base not matched to a gene. The DNA for the CDR3 is TGTGCCTGGAGTGGACAGGGGGGCACCGGGGAGCTGTTTTTT. This translates into CAWSGQGGTGELFF.

The chain couples TRBV27 to TRBJ2-7, with TRBD2 matching over 8 bases. The length of the CDR3 is 17 residues. Losses at the gene ends were 2 bases for V and 1 base for J; bases not matched to a gene: 10. Germline V lookup: CDR1 MNHEY, CDR2 SMNVEV (reference sequence). Here the CDR3 reads CASSLVAAGGPSYEQYF. The CDR3 nucleotides are TGTGCCAGCAGTTTAGTTGCTGCGGGAGGTCCATCCTACGAGCAGTACTTC.

This chain links TRBV6-6 with TRBJ1-3; possibly TRBD1 for D (5 bases). V lost 7 bases and J lost 0, with 16 bases in between. The CDR3 extends over 16 amino acids. The V gene's germline CDR1 is MNHNY and CDR2 SVGAGI (reference sequence). CDR3 sequence: CASTLRTGSSGNTIYF. In nucleotides, the CDR3 is TGTGCCAGCACTCTACGTACAGGATCCTCTGGAAACACCATATATTTT.

The chain employs TRBV28 and TRBJ2-7; the D is unclear. V was cut by 3 bases and J by 6 bases, with 9 bases left in between. CDR1 and CDR2 (germline): MDHEN, SYDVKM. CDR3 length: 12 residues. The CDR3 reads CASSFGVFEQYF. The DNA of the CDR3 is TGTGCCAGCAGTTTTGGGGTATTCGAGCAGTACTTC.

This chain connects TRBV11-2 to TRBJ2-7; D gene ambiguous. Germline assignment: CDR1 SGHAT and CDR2 FQNNGV. With 5 bases removed from V and 2 bases from J, the gap between germline ends came to 13 bases. The CDR3 is made up of 14 amino acids. Written as DNA, the CDR3 is TGTGCCAGCAGCCAAGCCCAAGGCCCCTACGAGCAGTACTTC. It is translated as CASSQAQGPYEQYF.

This chain connects TRBV7-9 to TRBJ2-7, with TRBD2 as a possible D gene (7 bases). V was clipped by 8 bases and J by 2 bases, with 19 bases between them. Germline V CDR1 and CDR2: SEHNR, FQNEAQ (reference sequence). The CDR3 is 15 residues long. CDR3 region: CASAGRGFGAYEQYF. The DNA for the CDR3 is TGTGCCAGCGCGGGGAGGGGGTTTGGGGCCTACGAGCAGTACTTC. The full variable domain, completed using reference TRBV7-9 and TRBJ2-7, is DTGVSQNPRHKITKRGQNVTFRCDPISEHNRLYWYRQTLGQGPEFLTYFQNEAQLEKSRLLSDRFSAERPKGSFSTLEIQRTEQGDSAMYLCASAGRGFGAYEQYFGPGTRLTVT.

The chain employs TRBV7-9 and TRBJ2-3; no clear D gene. The CDR3 totals 15 residues. Per the germline V gene, CDR1 is SEHNR and CDR2 is FQNEAQ (reference sequence). Trimming removed 3 bases from V and 3 bases from J, with 13 bases in between. The CDR3 nucleotides are TGTGCCAGCAGCTTTCGTGGTATGGTTACAGATACGCAGTATTTT. Amino acid sequence: CASSFRGMVTDTQYF.

The DNA of the CDR3 is TGTGCCAGCAGCTTAGAAAGGCTCTATGGCTACACCTTC. Translated: CASSLERLYGYTF. The chain couples TRBV11-3 to TRBJ1-2; D gene ambiguous. V was cut by 0 bases and J by 4 bases, with 6 bases left in between. CDR3 length equals 13 residues. The V gene's germline CDR1 is SGHNT and CDR2 YENEEA. Looking up the rest from reference TRBV11-3 and TRBJ1-2 gives the full variable domain: EAGVVQSPRYKIIEKKQPVAFWCNPISGHNTLYWYLQNLGQGPELLIRYENEEAVDDSQLPKDRFSAERLKGVDSTLKIQPAELGDSAVYLCASSLERLYGYTFGSGTRLTVV.

The chain combines TRBV4-3 with TRBJ2-7, with D tentatively TRBD2 (5 bases). Germline CDR1 is LGHNA and CDR2 is YSLEER. V gave up 1 base and J gave up 0 bases, with 10 bases separating them. The length of the CDR3 is 15 residues. CDR3 bases: TGCGCCAGCAGCCAAGGTCGGGGTGTCTCCTACGAGCAGTACTTC. This gives the protein CASSQGRGVSYEQYF.

The chain couples TRBV7-6 to TRBJ2-7, with 8 bases aligning to TRBD1. The germline CDR1 and CDR2 sequences are SGHVS and FNYEAQ. The CDR3 length is 15 residues. Trimming took 3 bases from V and 3 from J; bases not matched to a gene: 7. The CDR3 DNA sequence: TGTGCCAGCAGCTTTAGGAGAGACAGGGGCTACGAGCAGTACTTC. Amino acids: CASSFRRDRGYEQYF.

This clone is classed as medium-sized. This chain connects TRBV9 to TRBJ1-2; 12 bases match TRBD1. The CDR3 has 18 residues. Per the germline V gene, CDR1 is SGDLS and CDR2 is YYNGEE. Trimming cost V 3 bases and J 3 bases; bases outside gene matches: 12. The CDR3 DNA reads TGTGCCAGCAGCGCCTCGTCCACCGGGACAGGGGGCCACTATGGCTACACCTTC. It translates to CASSASSTGTGGHYGYTF.

A single count supports this clone. CDR3 protein: CASRGRTATNEKLFF. In DNA form, the CDR3 reads TGTGCCAGCAGGGGAAGGACAGCAACTAATGAAAAACTGTTTTTT. The chain has TRBV6-5 and TRBJ1-4; TRBD1 is a possible D gene (6 bases). Trimming removed 6 bases at V and 0 bases at J, with 11 bases between. Germline V CDR1 and CDR2: MNHEY, SVGAGI. This CDR3 has 15 residues.

J is TRBJ2-1 and V is TRBV4-3; TRBD2 aligns across 9 bases. Trimming removed 4 bases from V and 1 base from J; junction bases left unmatched: 5. From germline, CDR1 is LGHNA and CDR2 YSLEER. The CDR3 has 16 residues. The CDR3 loop reads CASSLSTSGSYNEQFF. CDR3 nucleotide sequence: TGCGCCAGCAGCCTTTCGACTAGCGGTTCCTACAATGAGCAGTTCTTC.

In regard to this clone: Distinct nucleotide sequences in the sample also encode this CDR3. This rearrangement joins TRBV6-5 to TRBJ2-3, with D unclear. From germline, CDR1 is MNHEY and CDR2 SVGAGI. This CDR3 spans 15 amino acids. Between the trimmed V and J ends, which lost 0 bases and 0 bases, there was a span of 7 bases. The DNA of the CDR3 is TGTGCCAGCAGTTACTCGGGCACTAGCACAGATACGCAGTATTTT. This codes for CASSYSGTSTDTQYF.

In its sample, this clone was seen once. The rearrangement uses TRBV7-9 and TRBJ2-3, with TRBD2 matching over 10 bases. CDR3 size: 16 residues. J lost 2 bases, V lost 1 base, and 3 bases had no gene match. CDR1 SEHNR and CDR2 FQNEAQ come from the germline V gene (reference sequence). CDR3 nucleotide sequence: TGTGCCAGCAGCTTAGAGGGACTAGCGAACACAGATACGCAGTATTTT. Amino acids: CASSLEGLANTDTQYF.

The chain is built from TRBV19 and TRBJ2-3, with D possibly matching TRBD2 (6 bases). Germline assignment: CDR1 LNHDA and CDR2 SQIVND (reference sequence). The germline V and J ends were trimmed by 5 bases and 1 base, with 16 bases remaining between them. This CDR3 has 16 residues. Here the CDR3 DNA reads TGTGCCAGTAGTCCACCCCCTAAGCGGGGCACAGATACGCAGTATTTT. It yields the protein CASSPPPKRGTDTQYF.

The CDR3 here is CASSFGLADQETQYF. The CDR3 coding sequence is TGTGCCAGCAGTTTTGGACTAGCGGACCAAGAGACCCAGTACTTC. This chain links TRBV6-6 with TRBJ2-5, with 10 bases aligning to TRBD2. The CDR3 spans 15 residues. Germline CDR1 reads MNHNY; CDR2 reads SVGAGI (reference sequence). Trimming cost V 4 bases and J 0 bases; bases outside gene matches: 2.

The chain joins TRBV6-1 to TRBJ2-5; D possibly corresponds to TRBD1 (6 bases). V was pared by 2 bases and J by 2 bases, with 18 bases between. Germline assignment: CDR1 MNHNS and CDR2 SASEGT. The CDR3 sequence is 17 residues long. The CDR3 nucleotides are TGTGCCAGCAGTGAATTCCCGCGACAGGTTAGGCAAGAGACCCAGTACTTC. Encoded protein: CASSEFPRQVRQETQYF.

The chain uses TRBV6-5 and TRBJ2-3, with a possible D match to TRBD2 (5 bases). The CDR3 contains 13 residues. The V gene's germline CDR1 is MNHEY and CDR2 SVGAGI. V lost 5 bases, J lost 5 bases, and 11 bases lay in between. CDR3: CASSTVAGDTQYF. CDR3 bases: TGTGCCAGCAGTACCGTGGCGGGAGATACGCAGTATTTT.

This sequence joins TRBV30 and TRBJ2-4; TRBD2 might be the D (6 bases). The CDR3 spans 14 residues. From germline, CDR1 is GTSNPN and CDR2 SVGIG (reference sequence). Trimming removed 4 bases at V and 0 bases at J, with 10 bases between. CDR3 nucleotide sequence: TGTGCCTGGACACCGGGACTAGCCAAAAACATTCAGTACTTC. Translated, it gives CAWTPGLAKNIQYF.

V is TRBV18 and J is TRBJ2-7, with 8 bases aligning to TRBD2. CDR1 and CDR2 (germline): KGHSH, LQKENI. V shed 2 bases and J 3 bases; nucleotides not matched to a gene: 0. The CDR3 totals 13 residues. The CDR3 sequence: CASSPGTSYEQYF. As DNA, the CDR3 is TGTGCCAGCTCACCAGGGACTAGCTACGAGCAGTACTTC.

The chain is built from TRBV21-1 and TRBJ1-5. TRBV21-1 is designated a pseudogene. The CDR3 runs to 15 residues. The DNA of the CDR3 is TGTGCCACCGATCAGAGGGGTTGGAGCAATCAGCCCCAGCATTTT. Protein sequence: CATDQRGWSNQPQHF.